The 7 T cell receptor beta chains presented below share a single source sample, sequenced in a study of blood T cell repertoires in COVID-19. Sequenced by immunoSEQ multiplex PCR; TCRdb stores in-frame clones only, minus some. The sample records some 130,000 clones, about 72% being singletons. The sequencing sample was made of peripheral blood. Receptors were obtained from a woman in her 70s with acute or convalescent COVID-19.

The table lists this clone with a count of one. The chain joins TRBV2 to TRBJ2-1; 12 bases fit TRBD2. Germline-derived CDR1 and CDR2 are SNHLY and FYNNEI. V was pared by 5 bases and J by 2 bases, with 1 base of the junction left unmatched. The CDR3 is 15 residues long. The CDR3 nucleotides read TGTGCCAGCAGTAGGACTAGCGGGACCTACAATGAGCAGTTCTTC. This sequence encodes CASSRTSGTYNEQFF.

This clone has a handful of counts. The chain recombines TRBV6-5 with TRBJ2-7, with TRBD2 matching over 11 bases. V gave up 1 base and J gave up 5 bases; unmatched junction bases: 4. CDR3 length: 15 residues. Germline V CDR1 and CDR2: MNHEY, SVGAGI. CDR3 DNA sequence: TGTGCCAGCAGTTACTTAGCGGGGGGGCCCCACGAGCAGTACTTC. This codes for CASSYLAGGPHEQYF.

This clone was counted between two and nine times. The chain has TRBV19 and TRBJ2-1; perhaps TRBD1 as D (5 bases). Germline values: CDR1 LNHDA, CDR2 SQIVND (reference sequence). V was clipped by 4 bases and J by 8 bases, with 21 bases between them. The length of the CDR3 is 16 residues. The chain's CDR3 is CASSTGKWGIGDEQFF. The CDR3, as DNA: TGTGCCAGTAGTACAGGGAAATGGGGTATTGGCGATGAGCAGTTCTTC.

Here the CDR3 reads CASSQDRTLRNQPQHF. The CDR3 DNA follows: TGCGCCAGCAGCCAAGATCGGACTTTACGCAATCAGCCCCAGCATTTT. The chain recombines TRBV4-1 with TRBJ1-5; no clear D gene. The CDR3 is made up of 16 amino acids. Germline assignment: CDR1 MGHRA and CDR2 YSYEKL. V lost 0 bases and J 2 bases, leaving 11 bases between the germline ends.

The chain joins TRBV19 to TRBJ1-2; D perhaps matches TRBD1 (6 bases). The germline V gene encodes CDR1 LNHDA and CDR2 SQIVND (reference sequence). This CDR3 is 12 amino acids long. V was clipped by 9 bases and J by 2 bases, with 10 bases between them. This CDR3 is CASTDRNYGYTF. The CDR3 DNA reads as TGTGCCAGCACCGACAGGAACTATGGCTACACCTTC.

The CDR3 region has the DNA TGTGCCAGCAGCGCCTGGACAGGGGTAAGCAATCAGCCCCAGCATTTT. This codes for CASSAWTGVSNQPQHF. The V call is TRBV7-8, the J call TRBJ1-5, with 9 bases identical to TRBD1. This CDR3 has 16 residues. V trimming: 5 bases; J trimming: 1 base; junction bases outside the gene matches: 6. CDR1 and CDR2 from the germline V gene are SGHVS and FQNEAQ.

The V gene is TRBV20-1, the J gene TRBJ2-3; D unclear. This CDR3 comprises 11 residues. Looked up from germline, CDR1 is DFQATT and CDR2 is SNEGSKA (reference sequence). V shed 6 bases and J shed 3 bases, with 7 bases lying between them. The CDR3 region is CSAPVTDTQYF. CDR3 sequence (DNA): TGCAGTGCGCCGGTGACAGATACGCAGTATTTT.